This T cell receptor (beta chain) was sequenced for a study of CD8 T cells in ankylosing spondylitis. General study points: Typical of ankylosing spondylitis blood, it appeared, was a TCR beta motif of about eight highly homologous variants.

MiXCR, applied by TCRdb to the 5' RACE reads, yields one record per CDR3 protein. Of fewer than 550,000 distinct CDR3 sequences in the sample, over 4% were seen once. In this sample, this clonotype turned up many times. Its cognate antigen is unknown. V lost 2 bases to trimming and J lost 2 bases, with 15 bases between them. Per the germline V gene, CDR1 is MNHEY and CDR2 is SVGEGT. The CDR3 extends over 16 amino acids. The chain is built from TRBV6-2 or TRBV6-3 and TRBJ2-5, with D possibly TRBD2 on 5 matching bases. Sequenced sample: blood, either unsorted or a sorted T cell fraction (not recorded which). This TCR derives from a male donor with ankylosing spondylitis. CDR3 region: CASSYQTSPMQETQYF. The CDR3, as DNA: TGTGCCAGCAGTTACCAAACTAGTCCAATGCAAGAGACCCAGTACTTC.